These 7 T cell receptor beta chains originate from one sample sequenced in a study of blood T cell repertoires in COVID-19. TCRdb keeps only in-frame clones here, not all; method: immunoSEQ multiplex PCR. The sample yields about 88,000 clones, roughly 91% seen once. The sequencing sample was made of peripheral blood. These receptors were taken from a man in his late teens or twenties with COVID-19, enrolled during active disease.

The chain couples TRBV6-5 to TRBJ1-1; 7 bases match TRBD1. Germline CDR1 and CDR2: MNHEY and SVGAGI. The junction had 7 bases not matched to a gene; V was cut back by 11 bases and J by 4 bases. The CDR3 is 12 amino acids. In nucleotides, the CDR3 is TGTGCCTCTCAGGGGGATGGCACTGAAGCTTTCTTT. Its protein is CASQGDGTEAFF.

The chain has TRBV24-1 and TRBJ2-1, with 12 bases that match TRBD2. In germline, CDR1 is KGHDR, CDR2 SFDVKD. The CDR3 sequence is 16 residues long. V lost 0 bases and J lost 8; bases outside the gene matches: 4. The DNA for the CDR3 is TGTGCCACCAGTGATTTGCCTAGCGGGAGGGTGCATGAGCAGTTCTTC. It is translated as CATSDLPSGRVHEQFF.

The chain links TRBV6-5 to TRBJ2-2; a possible D gene is TRBD1 (8 bases). Germline values: CDR1 MNHEY, CDR2 SVGAGI. The CDR3 sequence is 14 residues long. Trimming took 10 bases from V and 4 from J, leaving 16 bases between them. CDR3 loop: CAIPDREGTGELFF. Here the CDR3 DNA reads TGTGCCATCCCGGACAGGGAGGGCACCGGGGAGCTGTTTTTT.

The chain recombines TRBV4-3 with TRBJ2-7; 9 bases map to TRBD1. J was trimmed by 3 bases and V by 0 bases; bases with no gene match: 3. The CDR3 is 15 amino acids. Germline CDR1 reads LGHNA; CDR2 reads YSLEER. CDR3 coding DNA: TGCGCCAGCAGCCAAGATCTGGGACAGGGCTACGAGCAGTACTTC. Amino acid sequence: CASSQDLGQGYEQYF.

V is TRBV29-1 and J is TRBJ1-1; no firm D call. This CDR3 contains 12 residues. Deletions cut 6 bases from V and 3 bases from J, with 11 bases between. Germline V lookup: CDR1 SQVTM, CDR2 ANQGSEA. CDR3 DNA: TGCAGCGTCAGATTTTGGCACACTGAAGCTTTCTTT. This encodes CSVRFWHTEAFF.

The chain combines TRBV30 with TRBJ1-2; D not resolved. The germline CDR1 and CDR2 sequences are GTSNPN and SVGIG (reference sequence). Between the trimmed V and J ends, which lost 0 bases and 8 bases, there was a span of 13 bases. The CDR3 is 13 residues long. CDR3 in amino acids: CAWSVGMGRGYTF. In DNA, the CDR3 is TGTGCCTGGAGTGTAGGAATGGGCAGGGGCTACACCTTC.

This clone was observed a single time. The chain recombines TRBV5-6 with TRBJ2-7; D may be TRBD1 (6 bases). The CDR3 consists of 13 residues. The germline gives CDR1 SGHDT, CDR2 YYEEEE. The V and J ends lost 4 bases and 4 bases respectively, with 12 bases between them. CDR3 loop: CASSPGARYEQYF. CDR3 sequence (DNA): TGTGCCAGCAGCCCAGGGGCGAGATACGAGCAGTACTTC.